A selection of T cell receptor beta chains follows, all from one sample in a study of cytomegalovirus exposure and HLA in healthy donors. Using immunoSEQ multiplex PCR, the repertoire was profiled, and TCRdb retains in-frame clones only, with some absent. The table includes about 190,000 clones, 70% to 90% detected once. Sequenced input: PBMCs. The receptors here all came from a woman between 18 and 30 years old in good health and CMV-seronegative. Each CDR3 is given with its conserved first and last residue. A D gene is named only where the DNA matches it firmly. Expanded clones get a size class; other rows say once, few or many, or leave the size out.

>16|TRBD1|TRBJ1-1|TRBV5-4|.
CASSLEGQGAITEAFF
TGTGCCAGCAGCTTGGAGGGACAGGGGGCTATTACTGAAGCTTTCTTT
>14|TRBD1|TRBJ1-1|TRBV19|.
CATRQGARNTEAFF
TGTGCCACCCGACAGGGGGCGCGGAACACTGAAGCTTTCTTT
>12|.|TRBJ1-2|TRBV7-2|.
CASSPTVYGYTF
TGTGCCAGCAGTCCTACAGTGTATGGCTACACCTTC
>12|.|TRBJ2-1|TRBV28|.
CASSFSSGGAFF
TGTGCCAGCAGTTTCTCTTCGGGGGGCGCGTTCTTC
>13|.|TRBJ1-2|TRBV18|.
CASSPDRAYGYTF
TGTGCCAGCTCACCCGACAGAGCCTATGGCTACACCTTC
>16|TRBD2|TRBJ2-1|TRBV28|once
CASSWGLAGAYNEQFF
TGTGCCAGCAGCTGGGGACTAGCGGGAGCCTACAATGAGCAGTTCTTC
>13|TRBD2|TRBJ2-1|TRBV4-1|.
CASSQGSSGEQFF
TGCGCCAGCAGCCAAGGGTCTAGCGGTGAGCAGTTCTTC
>13|.|TRBJ2-7|TRBV25-1|once
CASSESSSREQYF
TGTGCCAGCAGTGAGTCCTCTAGCCGCGAGCAGTACTTC
>15|.|TRBJ2-1|TRBV9|.
CASSVDSSSYNEQFF
TGTGCCAGCAGCGTAGATAGTAGCTCCTACAATGAGCAGTTCTTC
>15|TRBD1|TRBJ2-7|TRBV5-4|.
CASSPTGQGVYEQYF
TGTGCCAGCAGCCCGACGGGACAGGGCGTCTACGAGCAGTACTTC
>13|TRBD1|TRBJ2-7|TRBV2|.
CASSGDREYEQYF
TGTGCCAGCAGTGGCGACAGGGAGTACGAGCAGTACTTC
>14|TRBD1|TRBJ1-5|TRBV30|.
CAWRDRGSNQPQHF
TGTGCCTGGAGAGACAGGGGGAGCAATCAGCCCCAGCATTTT
>14|TRBD2|TRBJ2-1|TRBV5-1|.
CASKTSGQPGEQFF
TGCGCCAGCAAGACTAGCGGGCAACCCGGTGAGCAGTTCTTC
>18|TRBD2|TRBJ2-1|TRBV4-1|.
CASSHLWASGKGDNEQFF
TGCGCCAGCAGCCACCTCTGGGCTAGCGGGAAAGGGGACAATGAGCAGTTCTTC
>13|TRBD2|TRBJ2-1|TRBV2|.
CASSEGAGGGQFF
TGTGCCAGCAGTGAGGGCGCGGGAGGGGGGCAGTTCTTC
>14|.|TRBJ1-2|TRBV5-1|.
CASSLDSSNYGYTF
TGCGCCAGCAGCTTGGACAGCAGTAACTATGGCTACACCTTC
>15|TRBD2|TRBJ2-1|TRBV6-4|.
CASSDPAGGYNEQFF
TGTGCCAGCAGTGACCCAGCGGGGGGCTACAATGAGCAGTTCTTC
>13|.|TRBJ2-7|TRBV6-5|.
CASSGFGRGAQYF
TGTGCCAGCAGTGGTTTCGGACGTGGGGCGCAGTACTTC
>19|.|TRBJ1-5|TRBV4-1|.
CASSQAPGHRLYSNQPQHF
TGCGCCAGCAGCCAAGCTCCGGGACATCGATTATATAGCAATCAGCCCCAGCATTTT
>16|TRBD1|TRBJ1-6|TRBV7-6|.
CASSPWDRGFSSPLHF
TGTGCCAGCAGCCCCTGGGACAGGGGTTTTAGCTCACCCCTCCACTTT
>16|TRBD2|TRBJ2-3|TRBV9|.
CASSVEAGEGTDTQYF
TGTGCCAGCAGCGTAGAAGCGGGAGAGGGCACAGATACGCAGTATTTT
>18|.|TRBJ2-1|TRBV9|.
CASSPHGGDEQGYNEQFF
TGTGCCAGCAGCCCCCATGGGGGGGACGAGCAGGGGTACAATGAGCAGTTCTTC
>13|TRBD1|TRBJ1-2|TRBV5-1|.
CASSYGQGEGYTF
TGCGCCAGCAGCTATGGACAGGGCGAGGGCTACACCTTC
>13|.|TRBJ2-5|TRBV6-4|few
CASSESGEETQYF
TGTGCCAGCAGTGAATCAGGGGAAGAGACCCAGTACTTC
>14|TRBD1|TRBJ2-4|TRBV5-1|once
CASRGQGAKNIQYF
TGCGCCAGCAGGGGACAGGGGGCCAAAAACATTCAGTACTTC
>13|.|TRBJ2-7|TRBV6-4|few
CASSPGGPHEQYF
TGTGCCAGCAGTCCCGGGGGGCCCCACGAGCAGTACTTC
>19|TRBD2|TRBJ2-1|TRBV2|.
CASSLPTSGGGSSYNEQFF
TGTGCCAGCAGTCTCCCCACTAGCGGGGGCGGATCTTCCTACAATGAGCAGTTCTTC
>16|TRBD1|TRBJ2-3|TRBV6-1|.
CASSDPIGTGGDTQYF
TGTGCCAGCAGTGATCCGATAGGGACAGGGGGAGATACGCAGTATTTT